This TCR beta chain is drawn from a study of blood T cell repertoires in COVID-19. This CDR3 spans 15 amino acids. From germline, CDR1 is SGDLS and CDR2 YYNGEE. Trimming removed 3 bases from V and 0 bases from J; junction bases left unmatched: 5. Using immunoSEQ multiplex PCR, the repertoire was profiled, and TCRdb retains in-frame clones only, with some absent. Of 500,000 to 600,000 clones detected, around nine tenths appear once; the ten largest clones hold roughly 8%. The sequenced sample consisted of peripheral blood. This TCR was recovered from a woman aged 45-65 years with COVID-19, enrolled during active disease. V usage is TRBV9 and J usage is TRBJ1-2; 7 bases line up with TRBD1. In DNA form, the CDR3 reads TGTGCCAGCAGCGAGACAGGGTCCTCTAACTATGGCTACACCTTC. Translated, it gives CASSETGSSNYGYTF.